This T cell receptor (beta chain) stems from a study of T cells in women clearing cervical HPV infection. On this clone: Its antigen remains unidentified. Read sequence stops 3 residues before the CDR3 end, and the germline J gene provides the missing end.

General study points: A classifier using richness and V gene abundances reached an AUC of around 0.83.

The CDR3 spans 15 residues. Germline lookup yields CDR1 SGHVS and CDR2 FQNEAQ. immunoSEQ multiplex PCR used an average of 1200 ng genomic DNA. Profiled with immunoSEQ multiplex PCR; TCRdb holds only in-frame clones, not every one. The table lists 45,000 to 50,000 clones, with approximately 40% in the top ten. This chain joins TRBV7-8 and TRBJ1-4; no clear D gene. Sequencing was performed on blood buffy coat. This clonotype was sampled from a woman between 18 and 69 years old with a cervical HPV16 infection that either progressed to CIN3+ or cleared (not recorded which). The part of the CDR3 DNA that was read is TGTGCCAGCAGCTCTAATAGCGTCGTTAATTCACCA. Protein sequence: CASSSNSVVNSP. The entire CDR3 reads CASSSNSVVNSPLFF.